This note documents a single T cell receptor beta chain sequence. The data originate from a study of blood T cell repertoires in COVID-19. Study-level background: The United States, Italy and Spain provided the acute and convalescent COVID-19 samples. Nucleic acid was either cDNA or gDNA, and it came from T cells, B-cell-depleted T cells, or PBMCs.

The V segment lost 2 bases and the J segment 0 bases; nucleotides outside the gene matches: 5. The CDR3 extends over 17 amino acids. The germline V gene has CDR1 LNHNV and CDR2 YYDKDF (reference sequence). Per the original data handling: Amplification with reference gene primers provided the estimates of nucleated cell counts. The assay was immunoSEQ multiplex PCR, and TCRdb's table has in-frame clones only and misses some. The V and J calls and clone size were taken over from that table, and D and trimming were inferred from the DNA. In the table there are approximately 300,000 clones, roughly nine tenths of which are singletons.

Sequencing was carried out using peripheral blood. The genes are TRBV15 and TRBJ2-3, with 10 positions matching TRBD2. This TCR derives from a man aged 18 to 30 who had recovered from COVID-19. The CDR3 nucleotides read TGTGCCACCAGCAGATCCCAGACTAGCGGGAGCACAGATACGCAGTATTTT. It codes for CATSRSQTSGSTDTQYF.